The T cell receptor beta chain under discussion was sequenced for a study of cytomegalovirus exposure and HLA in healthy donors. Both 60 Vbeta primers and 13 Jbeta primers went into the PCR. The data were produced by immunoSEQ multiplex PCR, yet TCRdb's version contains in-frame clones alone and is incomplete. Among approximately 190,000 clones listed, roughly 85% were seen once. In this sample, this clone turned up once. This CDR3 contains 16 residues. Losses at the gene ends were 5 bases for V and 6 bases for J; bases not matched to a gene: 10. The germline V gene has CDR1 SGHTA and CDR2 FQGNSA. Sequencing was performed on PBMCs. The rearrangement links TRBV7-2 to TRBJ2-1; TRBD2 matches at 10 bases. The sequence was obtained from a woman younger than 35 in good health and CMV-seronegative. The CDR3 region has the DNA TGTGCCAGCAGCCCGCACGCGGCTAGCGGGAGCAATGAGCAGTTCTTC. It encodes CASSPHAASGSNEQFF.